This TCR beta chain was sequenced during a study of cytomegalovirus exposure and HLA in healthy donors. Whole-study results and caveats: In vitro data verified a few CMV-associated chains as specific for CMV antigens.

Note on this clone: Its antigen is not identified.

This CDR3 contains 13 residues. Germline V lookup: CDR1 GTSNPN, CDR2 SVGIG (reference sequence). The V end lost 5 bases, the J end lost 0 bases, and 8 bases lay between the germline ends. PCR amplification relied on 60 Vbeta primers (plus 13 Jbeta primers). Clones were sequenced by immunoSEQ multiplex PCR, and TCRdb holds only the in-frame ones, with some missing. This table has 100,000 to 150,000 clones, just under 75% appearing once. Sequencing input: PBMCs. This sequence originates from a man in his fifties or sixties in good health and CMV-seropositive. The chain has TRBV30 and TRBJ1-5; D remains ambiguous. As DNA, the CDR3 is TGTGCCTGGGCGGAGAGTAGCAATCAGCCCCAGCATTTT. Protein sequence: CAWAESSNQPQHF.